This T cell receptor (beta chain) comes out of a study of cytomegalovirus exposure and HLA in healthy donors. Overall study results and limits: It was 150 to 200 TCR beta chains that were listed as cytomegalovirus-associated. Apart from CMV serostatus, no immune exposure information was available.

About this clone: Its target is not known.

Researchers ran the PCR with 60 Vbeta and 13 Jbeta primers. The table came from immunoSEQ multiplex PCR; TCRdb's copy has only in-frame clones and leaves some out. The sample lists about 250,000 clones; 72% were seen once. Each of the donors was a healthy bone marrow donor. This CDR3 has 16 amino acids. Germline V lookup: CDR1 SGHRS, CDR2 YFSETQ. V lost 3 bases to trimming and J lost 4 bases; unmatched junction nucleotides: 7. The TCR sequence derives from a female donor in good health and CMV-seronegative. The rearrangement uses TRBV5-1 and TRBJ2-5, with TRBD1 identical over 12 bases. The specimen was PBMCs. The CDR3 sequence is CASSSAGTGGAETQYF. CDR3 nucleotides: TGCGCCAGCAGCTCGGCCGGGACAGGGGGCGCAGAGACCCAGTACTTC.